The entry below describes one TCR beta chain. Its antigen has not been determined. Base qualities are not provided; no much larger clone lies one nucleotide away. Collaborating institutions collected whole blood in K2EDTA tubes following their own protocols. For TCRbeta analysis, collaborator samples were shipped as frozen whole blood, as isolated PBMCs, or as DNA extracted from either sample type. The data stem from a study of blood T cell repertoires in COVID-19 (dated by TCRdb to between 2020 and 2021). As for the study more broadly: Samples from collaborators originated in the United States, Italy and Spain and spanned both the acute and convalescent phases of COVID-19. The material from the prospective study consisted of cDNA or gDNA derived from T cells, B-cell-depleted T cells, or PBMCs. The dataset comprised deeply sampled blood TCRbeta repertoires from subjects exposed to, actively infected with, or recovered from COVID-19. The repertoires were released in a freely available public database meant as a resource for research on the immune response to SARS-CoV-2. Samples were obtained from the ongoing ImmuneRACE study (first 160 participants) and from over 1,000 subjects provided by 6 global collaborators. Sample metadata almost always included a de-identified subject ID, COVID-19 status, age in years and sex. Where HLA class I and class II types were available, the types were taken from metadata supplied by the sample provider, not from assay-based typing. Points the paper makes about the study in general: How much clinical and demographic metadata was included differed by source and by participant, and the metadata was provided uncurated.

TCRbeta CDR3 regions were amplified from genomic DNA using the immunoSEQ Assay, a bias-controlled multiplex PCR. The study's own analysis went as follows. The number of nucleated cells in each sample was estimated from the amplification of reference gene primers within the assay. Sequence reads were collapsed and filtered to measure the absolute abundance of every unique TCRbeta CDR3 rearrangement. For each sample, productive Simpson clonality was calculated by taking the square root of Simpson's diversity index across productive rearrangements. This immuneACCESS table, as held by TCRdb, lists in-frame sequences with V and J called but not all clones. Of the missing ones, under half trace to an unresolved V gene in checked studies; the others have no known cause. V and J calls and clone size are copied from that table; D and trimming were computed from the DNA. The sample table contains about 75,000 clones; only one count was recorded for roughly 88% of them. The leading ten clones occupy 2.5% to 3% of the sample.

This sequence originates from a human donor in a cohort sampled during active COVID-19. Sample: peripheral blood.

The CDR3 sequence is CASRGTGIEQYF. The sequence in DNA is TGTGCCAGCAGGGGAACAGGGATCGAGCAGTACTTC. The rearrangement combines TRBV28 with TRBJ2-7, with a weak D call of TRBD1 (6 bases match). CDR3 length: 12 amino acids, cysteine to phenylalanine. Only CDR3 DNA remains: 36 bases, in frame from the first base. CDR1 and CDR2, per the germline V gene, are MDHEN and SYDVKM. Between the V and J ends, shortened by 6 bases and 6 bases respectively, the junction contains 12 bases.